This TCR beta chain derives from a study of human T cells and chemical hapten exposure listed by TCRdb under 2021. With respect to the entire study: For sensitization, 2% DPC in acetone was applied to a 2 cm by 2 cm area of upper inner arm skin. Weekly therapeutic DPC doses were additionally applied to the scalp of patients throughout the approximately 25-week study period. Patch testing on the upper back used Finn chambers containing 0.01% DPC, with scoring done after 6 days according to International Contact Dermatitis Research Group standards. Alopecia areata with under or over 50% scalp involvement, alopecia totalis and alopecia universalis were represented in the patient cohort, which was mostly female. Libraries were pooled for sequencing, and per-sample TCR yields varied mainly because of small differences in library volumes within the pool. The study tracked peripheral blood TCR repertoire changes in vivo during primary and secondary sensitization to the hapten diphenylcyclopropenone (DPC) in alopecia patients. Blood samples were taken from patients before sensitization (week 0) and at 2, 6 and about 24 weeks after DPC sensitization. For TCR sequencing, blood came from some 31 alopecia patients at anywhere from one to four time points (pre-sensitization, 2, 6 and 24 weeks). The research as a whole found: No change with DPC sensitization was found in the number of TCRs above 1 in 1000 frequency, and no evidence of global repertoire structure alterations was found. Compared with pre-sensitization or healthy control sets, expanded TCRs formed significantly more large CDR3 similarity clusters, which is consistent with antigen-driven responses. Because all patients had alopecia, a presumed autoimmune disease, the immune response of the patients might differ from that of healthy individuals. Patch test score correlated positively with the number of PT1 expanded TCRs, reaching significance at thresholds 8, 16 and 32 but not at 4. Repeated subsampling changed both the strength of the expansion versus patch-test correlation and the threshold at which that correlation became significant.

The library was generated by RACE. Instrument used: NextSeq 500. During library preparation, unique molecular identifiers were attached to individual cDNA molecules so that TCRs could be counted in a quantitative, reproducible way. Each blood RNA sample was used to sequence both TCR alpha and TCR beta chains. On the study's bioinformatics: The median number of TCRs per sample was approximately 98,000, ranging from roughly 20,000 to 690,600. The Decombinator software suite was used to annotate the V, J and CDR3 of the TCR reads. To make PS versus PT1 abundance plots, every sample was subsampled to the same number of TCRs (28,000). Expanded TCRs were defined as absent before sensitization and observed at least eight times at the 2-week time point. In-frame beta chains were kept once TCRdb had trimmed the public reads at Q25 with fastp and called clones with MiXCR. All rows with the same CDR3 protein become a single entry with the most common DNA and genes. What appears here as the V and J calls and clone size reflects TCRdb's work, not the paper's. Across this sample there are tens of thousands of distinct CDR3 sequences, with more than 8% seen only once. Roughly 9.1% of the sample comes from the top ten.

This clonotype was detected ten times or more. The antigen this receptor binds is unknown. Per-base quality was not reported, and no clone a single base away is much larger than it. V is reduced by 4 bases and J by 9 bases, leaving a spacing of 12 bases between them. CDR1 and CDR2 (SGHTS, YDEGEE) derive from the germline V gene. The CDR3 runs 12 amino acids, cysteine and phenylalanine included. CDR3 DNA only is kept here, 36 bases in frame from base 1. The time point label for this specimen denotes: pre-sensitization, week 0. The meaning of the sample's treatment or condition label: therapeutic diphenylcyclopropenone sensitization with weekly scalp DPC. At every patch-test visit, the blood draw took place before the patch test was put on. Patients were eligible if aged 18 to 70, diagnosed with alopecia and judged suitable for DPC therapy, and pregnant patients were excluded. Total RNA was extracted from unfractionated whole blood collected in Tempus Blood RNA tubes.

This sequence uses TRBV5-8 and TRBJ2-3; 7 matching bases give a weak D call of TRBD2. The clonotype comes from a man aged 40-49 years with alopecia areata. Some clones in this sample may be carry-over from other donors' samples. The material was whole blood, obtained in connection with sensitization to the hapten diphenylcyclopropenone (DPC). The DNA sequence follows: TGTGCCAGCAGCCATACGGGGGGCACGCAGTATTTT. Translated, it gives CASSHTGGTQYF.